This T cell receptor beta chain was observed in a study of T cell clones after liver transplantation. Across the study: TCRbeta sequencing after a pre-transplant mixed lymphocyte reaction identified graft-donor-reactive clones, later tracked in post-transplant blood. Without induction therapy, subjects received standard immunosuppression until 12-24 months post-transplant. Draws occurred before transplant, before withdrawal, and after complete or failed withdrawal.

The length of the CDR3 is 17 residues. The germline V gene has CDR1 LGHNA and CDR2 YNFKEQ. V was clipped by 0 bases and J by 4 bases, with 16 bases between them. Comments on this clone: Its specificity is not known.

TCRdb's copy holds only in-frame clones and misses some; the assay was immunoSEQ multiplex PCR. The table shows roughly 53,000 clones, with roughly 70% occurring only once. Whole-study results and caveats: Low donor cell numbers restricted donor-reactive repertoire measurement in a couple of subjects.

The material was CD4+ T cells from blood, obtained at the 22-month timepoint. The chain has TRBV4-2 and TRBJ1-3; no reliable D call. The TCR sequence derives from a human patient who received a liver transplant. Part of the T cell pool may stem from the graft donor. The CDR3 loop reads CASSQDQWSTSGNTIYF. Here the CDR3 DNA reads TGTGCCAGCAGCCAAGATCAATGGAGCACCAGCGGAAACACCATATATTTT.